Listed below are T cell receptor beta chains from one sample, sequenced in a study of OX40 agonist ivuxolimab in advanced cancers. Sequencing was performed with immunoSEQ multiplex PCR; in TCRdb, only in-frame clones are kept and a portion is missing. The sample shows tens of thousands of clones, 88% of them seen only once. Sequenced material: CD4+ or CD8+ T cells sorted from blood, taken in a trial of the OX40 agonist ivuxolimab. The receptors were sampled from an adult with an advanced solid tumor such as melanoma, head and neck, liver or kidney cancer. Each CDR3 is given without its conserved first and last residue. Each record gives: J gene, V gene, CDR3 protein.

TRBJ1-3 | TRBV5-1 | ASSPGRQWADTIY
TRBJ1-2 | TRBV6-6 | ASSSRGRPYGYT
TRBJ1-6 | TRBV6-1 | ASSPGGVSPLH
TRBJ2-5 | TRBV7-9 | ASSLLTAQY
TRBJ2-2 | TRBV19 | ASSFDRDRDGELF
TRBJ2-6 | TRBV7-2 | ASSLPSLRALSGANVLT
TRBJ2-7 | TRBV6-5 | ASSYSGAGITYEQY
TRBJ2-5 | TRBV7-2 | ASSSQGVRETQY
TRBJ2-5 | TRBV5-8 | ASSLVFQETQY
TRBJ2-5 | TRBV4-2 | ASSPTTQAGETQY
TRBJ2-1 | TRBV12-5 | ASALNRGPTNAYNEQF
TRBJ2-1 | TRBV5-6 | ASSRISGSGGYNEQF
TRBJ1-1 | TRBV28 | ASSKKTRLAFMNTEAF
TRBJ2-1 | TRBV11-3 | ASSLEQVYYNEQF
TRBJ2-1 | TRBV7-6 | ASSLLARGNEQF
TRBJ2-2 | TRBV27 | ASSSGQHTGELF
TRBJ2-7 | TRBV18 | ASWTTGTHEQY
TRBJ2-7 | TRBV18 | ASSPFTSNEQY
TRBJ1-3 | TRBV28 | ASRTQGSSGNTIY